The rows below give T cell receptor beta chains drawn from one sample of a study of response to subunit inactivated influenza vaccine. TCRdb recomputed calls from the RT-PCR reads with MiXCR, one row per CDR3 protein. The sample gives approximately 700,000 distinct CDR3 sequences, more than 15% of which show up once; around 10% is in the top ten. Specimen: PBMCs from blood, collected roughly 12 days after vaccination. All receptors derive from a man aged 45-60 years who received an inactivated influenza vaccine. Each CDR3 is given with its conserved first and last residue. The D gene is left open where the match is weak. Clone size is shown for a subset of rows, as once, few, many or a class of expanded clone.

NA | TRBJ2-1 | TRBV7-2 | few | CASSPQRASYNEQFF | TGTGCCAGCAGCCCACAGCGGGCCTCCTACAATGAGCAGTTCTTC
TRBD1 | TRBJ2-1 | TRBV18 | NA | CASSPGQIYNEQFF | TGTGCCAGCTCACCGGGACAGATATACAATGAGCAGTTCTTC
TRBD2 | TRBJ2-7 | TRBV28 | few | CASSSYSGGVSYEQYF | TGTGCCAGCAGTTCTTATAGCGGGGGCGTTTCCTACGAGCAGTACTTC
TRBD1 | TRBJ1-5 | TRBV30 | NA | CAWSGTAGWPQHF | TGTGCCTGGTCCGGGACAGCTGGCTGGCCCCAGCATTTT
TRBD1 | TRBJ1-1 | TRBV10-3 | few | CAISRQGTAEAFF | TGTGCCATCAGTAGACAGGGTACTGCTGAAGCTTTCTTT
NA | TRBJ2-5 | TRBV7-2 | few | CASTPGTGQKTQYF | TGTGCCAGCACCCCGGGGACGGGGCAGAAGACCCAGTACTTC
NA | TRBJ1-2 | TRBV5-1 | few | CASSPADGYGYTF | TGCGCCAGCAGCCCGGCGGACGGCTATGGCTACACCTTC
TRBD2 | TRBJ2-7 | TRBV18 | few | CASSAGTSASYEQYF | TGTGCCAGCTCGGCCGGGACTAGCGCATCCTACGAGCAGTACTTC
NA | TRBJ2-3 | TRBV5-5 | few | CASSNRWTDTQYF | TGTGCCAGCAGCAATAGGTGGACAGATACGCAGTATTTT
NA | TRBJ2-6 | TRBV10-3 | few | CAISAGQSSGANVLTF | TGTGCCATCAGTGCAGGACAGAGCTCTGGGGCCAACGTCCTGACTTTC
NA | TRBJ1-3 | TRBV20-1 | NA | CSARSRSWTGNTIYF | TGCAGTGCTAGAAGTCGATCGTGGACTGGAAACACCATATATTTT
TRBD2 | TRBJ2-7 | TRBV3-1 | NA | CASSQSVAGEQYF | TGTGCCAGCAGCCAATCCGTAGCGGGAGAGCAGTACTTC
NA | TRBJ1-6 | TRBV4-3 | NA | CASSQAGARKDSPLHF | TGCGCCAGCAGCCAAGCAGGGGCCAGAAAGGATTCACCCCTCCACTTT
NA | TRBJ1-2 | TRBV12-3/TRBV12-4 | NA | CASSFRGDGYTF | TGTGCCAGCAGTTTTCGGGGGGATGGCTACACCTTC
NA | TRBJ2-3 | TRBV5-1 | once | CASSPTPGPSDTQYF | TGCGCCAGCAGTCCAACCCCGGGCCCATCCGATACGCAGTATTTT
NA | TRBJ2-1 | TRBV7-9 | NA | CASSGGAGVFYEQFF | TGTGCCAGCAGCGGAGGAGCGGGCGTTTTTTATGAGCAGTTCTTC
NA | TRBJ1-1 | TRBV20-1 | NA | CSARQGSRVTEAFF | TGCAGTGCTAGGCAGGGGTCCAGGGTCACTGAAGCTTTCTTT
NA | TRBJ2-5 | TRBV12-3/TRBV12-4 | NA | CASSLRDEATQYF | TGTGCCAGCAGTTTGAGGGACGAGGCGACCCAGTACTTC
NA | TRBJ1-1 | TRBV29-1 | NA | CSVRTTRDTEAFF | TGCAGCGTTCGGACCACTAGGGACACTGAAGCTTTCTTT
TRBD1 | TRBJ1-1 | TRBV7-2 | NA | CACKSPGQGGNTEAFF | TGTGCCTGCAAATCTCCGGGACAGGGGGGAAACACTGAAGCTTTCTTT
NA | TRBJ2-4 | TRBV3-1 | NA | CASSQGVRLAKNIQYF | TGTGCCAGCAGCCAAGGCGTCAGACTAGCCAAAAACATTCAGTACTTC
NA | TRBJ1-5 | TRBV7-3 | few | CASSVNGNQPQHF | TGTGCCAGCAGTGTTAATGGCAATCAGCCCCAGCATTTT
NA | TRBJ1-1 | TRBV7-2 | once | CASSLGQGWGAFF | TGTGCCAGCAGCTTAGGCCAGGGCTGGGGGGCTTTCTTT
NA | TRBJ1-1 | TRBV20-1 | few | CSAPGGTMNTEAFF | TGCAGTGCCCCCGGAGGGACCATGAACACTGAAGCTTTCTTT
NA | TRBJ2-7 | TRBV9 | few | CASNLNGNPSYEQYF | TGTGCCAGCAATCTAAACGGGAACCCCTCCTACGAGCAGTACTTC
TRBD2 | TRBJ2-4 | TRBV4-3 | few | CASSQRSSGRYDGKNIQYF | TGCGCCAGCAGCCAACGGTCTAGCGGGAGATATGATGGCAAAAACATTCAGTACTTC
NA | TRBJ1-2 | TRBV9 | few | CASSVGPEGGYTF | TGTGCCAGCAGCGTGGGTCCAGAGGGTGGCTACACCTTC
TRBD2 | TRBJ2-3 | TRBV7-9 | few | CASSLAETSSDTQYF | TGTGCCAGCAGCTTAGCCGAGACTAGCTCAGATACGCAGTATTTT
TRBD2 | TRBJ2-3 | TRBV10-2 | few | CASATTSGRADTQYF | TGCGCCAGCGCGACTACTAGCGGGAGGGCTGATACGCAGTATTTT
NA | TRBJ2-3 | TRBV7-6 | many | CASSRGPVGTDTQYF | TGTGCCAGCAGCCGCGGGCCAGTGGGCACAGATACGCAGTATTTT
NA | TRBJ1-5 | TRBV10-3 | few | CAISDHDGSNQPQHF | TGTGCCATCAGTGATCACGACGGAAGCAATCAGCCCCAGCATTTT
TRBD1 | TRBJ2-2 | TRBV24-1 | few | CATRGTGEGTGELFF | TGTGCCACCAGAGGGACAGGGGAAGGCACCGGGGAGCTGTTTTTT
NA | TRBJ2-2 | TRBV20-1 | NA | CRMTQRVAGELFF | TGCAGAATGACCCAACGGGTGGCCGGGGAGCTGTTTTTT
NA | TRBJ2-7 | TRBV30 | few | CAWSVHGYEQYF | TGTGCCTGGAGTGTACATGGCTACGAGCAGTACTTC
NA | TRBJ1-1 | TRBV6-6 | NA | CASSYQGNNEAFF | TGTGCCAGCAGTTACCAGGGCAATAATGAAGCTTTCTTT
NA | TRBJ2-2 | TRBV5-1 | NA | CASSITGPPAGELFF | TGCGCCAGCAGCATCACCGGGCCCCCAGCCGGGGAGCTGTTTTTT
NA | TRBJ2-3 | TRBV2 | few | CASSKEGLGTDTQYF | TGTGCCAGCAGCAAGGAGGGGCTGGGGACAGATACGCAGTATTTT
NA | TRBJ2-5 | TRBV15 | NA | CATSRDPRAETQYF | TGTGCCACCAGCAGAGATCCCAGGGCGGAGACCCAGTACTTC
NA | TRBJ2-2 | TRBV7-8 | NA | CASSLSWTSANTGELFF | TGTGCCAGCAGCTTATCGTGGACCAGCGCGAACACCGGGGAGCTGTTTTTT
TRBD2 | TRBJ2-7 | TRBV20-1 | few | CSAPLAGESYEQYF | TGCAGTGCCCCACTAGCGGGAGAATCCTACGAGCAGTACTTC
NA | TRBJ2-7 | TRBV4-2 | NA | CASSQVLSPEQYF | TGTGCCAGCAGCCAAGTGCTTAGTCCCGAGCAGTACTTC
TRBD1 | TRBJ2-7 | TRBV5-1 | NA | CASSLGQGHHYEQYF | TGCGCCAGCAGCTTGGGACAGGGCCATCACTACGAGCAGTACTTC